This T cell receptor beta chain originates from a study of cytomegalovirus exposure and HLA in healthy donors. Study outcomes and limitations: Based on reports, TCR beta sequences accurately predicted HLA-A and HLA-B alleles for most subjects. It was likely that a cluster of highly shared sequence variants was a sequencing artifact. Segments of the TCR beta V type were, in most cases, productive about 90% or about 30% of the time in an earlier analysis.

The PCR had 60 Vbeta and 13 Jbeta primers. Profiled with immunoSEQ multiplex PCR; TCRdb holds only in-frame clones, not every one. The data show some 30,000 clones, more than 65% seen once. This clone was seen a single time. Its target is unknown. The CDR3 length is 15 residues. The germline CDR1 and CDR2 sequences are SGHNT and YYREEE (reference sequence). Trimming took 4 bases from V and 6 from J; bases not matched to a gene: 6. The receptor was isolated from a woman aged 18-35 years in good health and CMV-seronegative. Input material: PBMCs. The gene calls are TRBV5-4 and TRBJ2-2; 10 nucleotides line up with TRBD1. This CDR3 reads CASSPPGQGAGELFF. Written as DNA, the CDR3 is TGTGCCAGCAGCCCACCCGGACAGGGGGCCGGGGAGCTGTTTTTT.